A selection of T cell receptor beta chains follows, all from one sample in a study of blood T cells in healthy people across ages. TCRdb itself ran the 5' RACE reads through MiXCR, one entry per CDR3 protein. The sample has about 1.7 million distinct CDR3 sequences, approximately 30% seen once; the top ten hold 7.7%. The source material was blood. These TCRs come from a woman aged 25-40 years in good health. Each CDR3 is given with its conserved first and last residue. A D gene is named only where the DNA matches it firmly. Clone size is given for some rows only: seen once, a few or many times, or a class if the clone is expanded.

D	V	J	length	size	DNA	CDR3
NA	TRBV10-2	TRBJ2-5	13	many	TGCGCCAGCAGTGACCGGGTGCCAGAGACCCAGTACTTC	CASSDRVPETQYF
NA	TRBV20-1	TRBJ1-1	12	NA	TGCAGCTGCCGGAGGGTCAACACTGAAGCTTTCTTT	CSCRRVNTEAFF
NA	TRBV5-4	TRBJ2-3	15	few	TGTGCCAGCAGCTTGGAGTATTGGTTGATGGATACGCAGTATTTT	CASSLEYWLMDTQYF
NA	TRBV5-1	TRBJ2-2	14	NA	TGCGCCAACAGCTTGGATAGTCCCTCCGGGGAGCTGTTTTTT	CANSLDSPSGELFF
TRBD2	TRBV20-1	TRBJ2-5	15	NA	TGCAGTGCTAGAGACCGCGGGACTACCACCGCCCAGCAGTACTTC	CSARDRGTTTAQQYF
NA	TRBV5-1	TRBJ1-4	16	few	TGCGCCAGCAGCTTGGGTCCGCGGACCTCAAATGGAAAACTGTTTTTT	CASSLGPRTSNGKLFF
NA	TRBV20-1	TRBJ1-5	11	NA	TGCAGTGCTAGAGGTGTCCAGCCCCAGCATTTT	CSARGVQPQHF
NA	TRBV29-1	TRBJ1-3	12	NA	TGCAGCGGACTCTGGCTTGGAAACACCATATATTTT	CSGLWLGNTIYF
TRBD1	TRBV12-3/TRBV12-4	TRBJ2-7	15	few	TGTGCCAGCAGTTTATTCGGGACAGGGCCCTACGAGCAGTACTTC	CASSLFGTGPYEQYF
NA	TRBV12-3/TRBV12-4	TRBJ2-1	16	many	TGTGCCAGCAACACACCGGGAGCACGGGGAGTTGATGAGCAGTTCTTC	CASNTPGARGVDEQFF
NA	TRBV9	TRBJ2-5	14	few	TGTGCCAGCAGCACCGTTAGCGGCCAAGAGACCCAGTACTTC	CASSTVSGQETQYF
TRBD1	TRBV12-3/TRBV12-4	TRBJ1-1	14	once	TGTGCCAGCAACGAGGGACAGCCGAACACTGAAGCTTTCTTT	CASNEGQPNTEAFF
NA	TRBV29-1	TRBJ1-5	13	NA	TGCAGCGTTGGGCGTAATAGCAATCAGCCCCAGCATTTT	CSVGRNSNQPQHF
NA	TRBV7-2	TRBJ2-3	13	NA	TGTGCCAGCAGGTCCCAACTAGCAGATACGCAGTATTTT	CASRSQLADTQYF
TRBD1	TRBV29-1	TRBJ1-1	12	NA	TGCAGCGTTCAGGGGGCTCGAACTGAAGCTTTCTTT	CSVQGARTEAFF
TRBD1	TRBV5-1	TRBJ2-7	14	NA	TGCGCCAGCACCCTTGGACAGGGCCCCTACGAGCAGTACTTC	CASTLGQGPYEQYF
NA	TRBV4-1	TRBJ1-1	15	NA	TGCGCCAGCAGCCAAAACGAGGGGGGTTGCACTGAAGCTTTCTTT	CASSQNEGGCTEAFF
NA	TRBV3-1	TRBJ1-1	14	few	TGTGCCAGCAGCCAAGAATGGCAGAACACTGAAGCTTTCTTT	CASSQEWQNTEAFF
NA	TRBV5-1	TRBJ1-1	14	few	TGCGCCAGCACTGTCAGGGGAGGGCCCACTGAAGCTTTCTTT	CASTVRGGPTEAFF
NA	TRBV5-1	TRBJ2-1	16	many	TGCGCCAGCAGCTTAGAGAGGGGGGCCCTCCAGGAGGAGCAGTTCTTC	CASSLERGALQEEQFF
NA	TRBV5-5	TRBJ2-2	12	few	TGTGCCATCCCGGGGGTATCCGGGGAGCTGTTTTTT	CAIPGVSGELFF
TRBD1	TRBV7-9	TRBJ1-4	16	few	TGTGCCAGCAGCCGAATCGGGACAGGGTTGTATGAAAAACTGTTTTTT	CASSRIGTGLYEKLFF
NA	TRBV5-1	TRBJ2-1	15	NA	TGCGCCAGCAGCTTGACCGGGCGCACCCTCAATGAGCAGTTCTTC	CASSLTGRTLNEQFF
TRBD2	TRBV15	TRBJ2-2	16	NA	TGTGCCACCAGCAGAGACCGTGGACTAGCCCCCGGGGAGCTGTTTTTT	CATSRDRGLAPGELFF
NA	TRBV12-3/TRBV12-4	TRBJ1-1	13	NA	TGTGCCAGCAGCAACACGGGACCCCCTGAAGCTTTCTTT	CASSNTGPPEAFF
NA	TRBV6-2/TRBV6-3	TRBJ2-7	14	NA	TGTGCCAGCAGTTACTCGGTCGGAGGGGGCGAGCAGTACTTC	CASSYSVGGGEQYF
NA	TRBV5-1	TRBJ2-5	16	NA	TGCGCCAGCAGCACCGCCGGGAACGGGGGCGGCGAGACCCAGTACTTC	CASSTAGNGGGETQYF
NA	TRBV10-2	TRBJ2-7	15	NA	TGCGCCAGCAGTGTCGCTTTGAGCCCTAAGGACGAGCAGTACTTC	CASSVALSPKDEQYF
NA	TRBV7-3	TRBJ2-1	16	few	TGTGCCAGCAGCTTAAACGGCGGACTTAAGATCAATGAGCAGTTCTTC	CASSLNGGLKINEQFF
NA	TRBV6-5	TRBJ1-4	14	NA	TGTGTCAGCAGTTACGATCGGGCGGGGGAAAAACTGTTTTTT	CVSSYDRAGEKLFF
NA	TRBV11-2	TRBJ2-7	13	few	TGTGCCAGCAGCTTAGGGCCCGACGGAGAGCAGTACTTC	CASSLGPDGEQYF
NA	TRBV28	TRBJ1-5	14	NA	TGTGCCAGCAGTTTAAGAGTTAGCAATCAGCCCCAGCATTTT	CASSLRVSNQPQHF
TRBD1	TRBV20-1	TRBJ2-5	13	once	TGCAGTGCTTGTCGACAGGGGAACCCGACCCAGTACTTC	CSACRQGNPTQYF
NA	TRBV3-1	TRBJ1-4	15	few	TGTGCCAGCAGCCAAAGGAGGGGATCGGCCGAAAAACTGTTTTTT	CASSQRRGSAEKLFF
NA	TRBV10-3	TRBJ1-4	14	NA	TGTGCCATCAGTGAAGGGTTAGCTAATGAAAAACTGTTTTTT	CAISEGLANEKLFF
NA	TRBV7-2	TRBJ2-7	13	NA	TGTGCCAGCAGCTTAGAAAGGCAGTACGAGCAGTACTTC	CASSLERQYEQYF
NA	TRBV20-1	TRBJ2-7	12	NA	TGCAGGGCTGTCGGGGAACCCTACGAGCAGTACTTC	CRAVGEPYEQYF
NA	TRBV29-1	TRBJ2-5	16	NA	TGCAGCGTGTACGGGTCCCTCACGGCTAGCGCGGAGACCCAGTACTTC	CSVYGSLTASAETQYF
NA	TRBV30	TRBJ1-1	12	few	TGTGCCTGGAGGGAAGGGTACACTGAAGCTTTCTTT	CAWREGYTEAFF
TRBD1	TRBV5-1	TRBJ1-1	12	many	TGCGCCAGCCGGACAGGGGCCACTGAAGCTTTCTTT	CASRTGATEAFF
NA	TRBV5-1	TRBJ1-4	15	NA	TGCGCCAGCAGCCGGACAGCCCAGGGTAATGAAAAACTGTTTTTT	CASSRTAQGNEKLFF
TRBD2	TRBV20-1	TRBJ2-7	15	NA	TGCAGTGCTAGAGTGGCGGGAGGCTCCTCCTACGAGCAGTACTTC	CSARVAGGSSYEQYF